The 32 T cell receptor beta chains below all came from one sample that was sequenced in a study of blood T cell repertoires in COVID-19. Data came from immunoSEQ multiplex PCR; TCRdb stores just in-frame clones and leaves some out. The data hold roughly 250,000 clones, with approximately 89% observed a single time. The material sequenced was PBMCs or T cells enriched from blood (not recorded which). These receptors originate from a woman aged 40 to 50 with acute COVID-19.

V gene TRBV11-2 combines with J gene TRBJ2-1; TRBD2 is a possible D gene (5 bases). In germline, CDR1 is SGHAT, CDR2 FQNNGV. Trimming shortened V by 1 base and J by 10 bases, and 14 bases separated the two germline ends. The CDR3 loop spans 14 amino acids. The CDR3 sequence: CASSLVRTPKEQFF. The CDR3 DNA reads TGTGCCAGCAGCTTAGTTAGGACTCCAAAGGAGCAGTTCTTC.

The chain uses TRBV19 and TRBJ2-3, with 8 nucleotides matching TRBD2. CDR3 length: 17 residues. J gave up 0 bases and V 3 bases, and 8 bases lay outside the gene matches. The V gene's germline CDR1 is LNHDA and CDR2 SQIVND (reference sequence). CDR3 in DNA: TGTGCCAGTAGTATGGCCCTTCTAGCGGGCAGCACAGATACGCAGTATTTT. Residues: CASSMALLAGSTDTQYF.

This clone was observed a handful of times. The chain recombines TRBV10-3 with TRBJ2-1; TRBD2 agrees at 13 bases. J gave up 7 bases and V 6 bases, and 3 bases lay outside the gene matches. Germline V lookup: CDR1 ENHRY, CDR2 SYGVKD. This CDR3 is 14 amino acids long. CDR3 amino acids: CAIRGLAGVNEQFF. The CDR3 DNA sequence: TGTGCCATCAGAGGACTAGCGGGAGTGAATGAGCAGTTCTTC.

The chain links TRBV19 to TRBJ1-1, with 7 bases fitting TRBD1. This CDR3 spans 12 amino acids. From germline, CDR1 is LNHDA and CDR2 SQIVND (reference sequence). J gave up 4 bases and V 9 bases, and 5 bases lay outside the gene matches. The CDR3 bases are TGTGCCAGCGACAGGGCGGGCACTGAAGCTTTCTTT. It encodes CASDRAGTEAFF.

V usage is TRBV4-1 and J usage is TRBJ2-3; 11 bases agree with TRBD1. V shed 5 bases, J shed 3 bases, and the junction held 10 bases outside the gene matches. The CDR3 consists of 17 residues. The V gene's germline CDR1 is MGHRA and CDR2 YSYEKL. The CDR3 here is CASSFTGRDRGTDTQYF. CDR3 bases: TGCGCCAGCAGCTTTACAGGCCGGGACAGGGGGACAGATACGCAGTATTTT.

The sample holds one count of this clone. This rearrangement joins TRBV4-1 to TRBJ2-1, with D possibly TRBD2 on 5 matching bases. Looked up from germline, CDR1 is MGHRA and CDR2 is YSYEKL. CDR3 length: 16 residues. The germline V and J ends were trimmed by 0 bases and 4 bases, with 13 bases remaining between them. The CDR3 loop reads CASSQDREHLYNEQFF. CDR3 coding DNA: TGCGCCAGCAGCCAAGATCGGGAACATCTATACAATGAGCAGTTCTTC.

The rearrangement uses TRBV5-6 and TRBJ2-5, with 7 bases identical to TRBD1. The ends lost 4 bases at V and 6 bases at J; junction bases unmatched: 15. This CDR3 has 16 residues. Per the germline V gene, CDR1 is SGHDT and CDR2 is YYEEEE. The CDR3 protein is CASSPTHRGIVKTQYF. The CDR3 DNA reads TGTGCCAGCAGCCCGACTCACAGGGGAATCGTGAAGACCCAGTACTTC. The complete variable domain, with remaining parts taken from reference TRBV5-6 and TRBJ2-5, reads DAGVTQSPTHLIKTRGQQVTLRCSPKSGHDTVSWYQQALGQGPQFIFQYYEEEERQRGNFPDRFSGHQFPNYSSELNVNALLLGDSALYLCASSPTHRGIVKTQYFGPGTRLLVL.

V gene TRBV5-1 combines with J gene TRBJ2-1, with a possible D match to TRBD1 (7 bases). Trimming left V 4 bases short and J 4 bases short, with 12 bases between. Germline V gene sequence: CDR1 SGHRS, CDR2 YFSETQ. The CDR3 contains 14 residues. CDR3 region: CASSAGQSYNEQFF. The CDR3 nucleotides read TGCGCCAGCAGCGCGGGACAGTCGTACAATGAGCAGTTCTTC.

The chain has TRBV7-2 and TRBJ1-3, with D perhaps matching TRBD1 (6 bases). Germline assignment: CDR1 SGHTA and CDR2 FQGNSA. The length of the CDR3 is 15 residues. V was trimmed by 6 bases and J by 4 bases, leaving 16 bases between them. CDR3 protein: CASRPPGVLGNTIYF. The CDR3 DNA is TGTGCCAGCAGGCCTCCAGGGGTATTAGGAAACACCATATATTTT.

This chain uses TRBV19 with TRBJ1-5, with 9 bases that match TRBD1. The CDR3 is 13 amino acids. Germline V gene sequence: CDR1 LNHDA, CDR2 SQIVND (reference sequence). Trimming at V came to 8 bases and at J to 5 bases, leaving 4 bases not matched to a gene. The chain's CDR3 is CASAQGADQPQHF. The CDR3 bases are TGTGCCAGTGCACAGGGGGCCGATCAGCCCCAGCATTTT.

CDR3 DNA: TGTGCCAGTAAAGTCGACGGGAGGGCCGGGATGGAGCAGTTCTTC. It specifies CASKVDGRAGMEQFF. The chain joins TRBV19 to TRBJ2-1; the match to TRBD2 covers 8 bases. Germline V CDR1 and CDR2: LNHDA, SQIVND (reference sequence). Trimming removed 7 bases from V and 10 bases from J; junction bases left unmatched: 15. The CDR3 is 15 amino acids.

The chain carries TRBV5-5 and TRBJ1-2; D perhaps matches TRBD1 (6 bases). CDR1 is SGHKS and CDR2 is YYEKEE in the germline V gene (reference sequence). The CDR3 is made up of 13 amino acids. Trimming stripped 5 bases from V and 5 bases from J, with 13 bases between. CDR3 residues: CASRGQRHYGYTF. The DNA for the CDR3 is TGTGCCAGCAGAGGACAGAGACATTATGGCTACACCTTC.

V gene TRBV11-3 combines with J gene TRBJ2-5; D gene unclear. Germline CDR1 SGHNT, CDR2 YENEEA. Trimming shortened V by 5 bases and J by 4 bases, and 11 bases separated the two germline ends. CDR3 size: 13 residues. The CDR3 is CASSPEVGETQYF. CDR3 sequence (DNA): TGTGCCAGCAGCCCCGAGGTGGGAGAGACCCAGTACTTC.

This chain connects TRBV5-1 to TRBJ1-4; D is uncertain. Trimming left V 1 base short and J 8 bases short, with 9 bases between. CDR3 length: 13 residues. From germline, CDR1 is SGHRS and CDR2 YFSETQ. CDR3 amino acids: CASSLYGREKLFF. In DNA, the CDR3 is TGCGCCAGCAGCTTGTACGGGAGAGAAAAACTGTTTTTT.

The V call is TRBV7-2, the J call TRBJ2-5; the match to TRBD1 covers 7 bases. CDR3 length: 14 amino acids. Germline CDR1 SGHTA, CDR2 FQGNSA. V shed 5 bases, J shed 4 bases, and the junction held 7 bases outside the gene matches. The DNA of the CDR3 is TGTGCCAGCAGCCCAGGACAGGTCGGAGAGACCCAGTACTTC. Protein sequence: CASSPGQVGETQYF.

The chain has TRBV11-2 and TRBJ2-1; D gene uncertain. The CDR3 length is 11 residues. The germline V gene encodes CDR1 SGHAT and CDR2 FQNNGV. Trimming pared 1 base from V and 8 bases from J, leaving 3 bases between. CDR3 amino acids: CASSLAYEQFF. DNA of the CDR3: TGTGCCAGCAGCTTAGCCTATGAGCAGTTCTTC.

The J gene is TRBJ2-7, the V gene TRBV28; TRBD1 aligns across 9 bases. Per germline, CDR1 MDHEN and CDR2 SYDVKM. The J segment lost 1 base and the V segment lost 5 bases, leaving 24 bases of the junction unmatched. The CDR3 runs to 21 residues. The chain's CDR3 is CASSPTFSRDRETSLSYEQYF. The DNA of the CDR3 is TGTGCCAGCAGTCCCACCTTCTCACGGGACAGGGAGACTAGCCTATCCTACGAGCAGTACTTC.

The rearrangement uses TRBV19 and TRBJ1-5; TRBD1 agrees at 8 bases. The CDR3 has 15 amino acids. V dropped 3 bases and J dropped 6; count of bases not matched to a gene: 7. From germline, CDR1 is LNHDA and CDR2 SQIVND (reference sequence). The CDR3 DNA reads as TGTGCCAGTAGTATCGGTCAGGGGGCTGTTCAGCCCCAGCATTTT. This codes for CASSIGQGAVQPQHF.

The genes are TRBV3-1 (or the pseudogene TRBV3-2) and TRBJ2-3; D is uncertain. V lost 7 bases and J 1 base, leaving 9 bases between the germline ends. The V gene's germline CDR1 is LGHDT and CDR2 YNNKEL (reference sequence). The CDR3 length is 13 residues. CDR3 sequence: CASTLQGTDTQYF. In DNA, the CDR3 is TGTGCCAGCACACTCCAGGGCACAGATACGCAGTATTTT.

The CDR3: CASSDDAGGYKQYF. The CDR3 DNA follows: TGTGCCAGCAGTGACGATGCAGGGGGGTATAAGCAGTACTTC. The V call is TRBV6-4, the J call TRBJ2-7, with TRBD1 as a possible D gene (7 bases). CDR3 length: 14 residues. V lost 2 bases, J lost 8 bases, and 16 bases lay in between. CDR1 is MRHNA and CDR2 is SNTAGT in the germline V gene.

The V and J genes are TRBV28 and TRBJ1-1; D is perhaps TRBD1 (6 bases). CDR1 is MDHEN, CDR2 SYDVKM, per germline. V was clipped by 5 bases and J by 1 base, with 17 bases between them. The CDR3 length is 16 residues. CDR3 DNA: TGTGCCAGCAGTAACTCCCGGCGGACAGCGAACACTGAAGCTTTCTTT. Residues: CASSNSRRTANTEAFF.

This chain links TRBV6-5 with TRBJ2-3; 7 bases line up with TRBD1. The V gene end was trimmed by 2 bases and the J gene end by 3 bases; junction bases not matched to a gene: 2. The CDR3 spans 14 residues. CDR1 MNHEY and CDR2 SVGAGI come from the germline V gene. CDR3 DNA: TGTGCCAGCAGTTACGACAGGGCTACAGATACGCAGTATTTT. Translated: CASSYDRATDTQYF.

The chain carries TRBV9 and TRBJ1-4; TRBD1 matches at 9 bases. Germline V gives CDR1 SGDLS, CDR2 YYNGEE. This CDR3 spans 15 amino acids. The J segment lost 4 bases and the V segment lost 3 bases, leaving 4 bases of the junction unmatched. In DNA form, the CDR3 reads TGTGCCAGCAGCGCCGACAGGGGGGTTAATGAAAAACTGTTTTTT. This codes for CASSADRGVNEKLFF.

The CDR3 is CASSFTQGRRETQYF. As DNA, the CDR3 is TGCGCCAGCAGCTTTACCCAGGGGCGCAGGGAGACCCAGTACTTC. V gene TRBV5-1 combines with J gene TRBJ2-5; TRBD1 might be the D (6 bases). The CDR3 totals 15 residues. The V end lost 2 bases, the J end lost 5 bases, and 16 bases lay between the germline ends. The germline V gene has CDR1 SGHRS and CDR2 YFSETQ. Full variable domain (rest looked up from reference TRBV5-1 and TRBJ2-5): KAGVTQTPRYLIKTRGQQVTLSCSPISGHRSVSWYQQTPGQGLQFLFEYFSETQRNKGNFPGRFSGRQFSNSRSEMNVSTLELGDSALYLCASSFTQGRRETQYFGPGTRLLVL.

The V and J genes are TRBV6-2 or TRBV6-3 and TRBJ2-4, with D possibly being TRBD2 (5 bases). Germline-derived CDR1 and CDR2 are MNHEY and SVGEGT. The length of the CDR3 is 18 residues. Trimming cost V 4 bases and J 1 base, with 20 bases left between them. CDR3 DNA: TGTGCCAGCAGTTCTCCGGGATCCGCCGGGGTCGCCAAAAACATTCAGTACTTC. Translation: CASSSPGSAGVAKNIQYF.

The CDR3 bases are TGTGCCAGCAGGTCAGGGGGTCAGGATACGCAGTATTTT. Protein sequence: CASRSGGQDTQYF. The chain carries TRBV12-3 or TRBV12-4 and TRBJ2-3; 7 bases agree with TRBD1. The CDR3 has 13 residues. After removal of 6 bases from V and 6 bases from J, the junction contained 6 bases not matched to a gene.

Only one count was recorded for this clone. This chain connects TRBV28 to TRBJ1-4, with D perhaps TRBD1 (6 bases). The V end lost 3 bases, the J end lost 3 bases, and 14 bases lay between the germline ends. Germline values: CDR1 MDHEN, CDR2 SYDVKM. This CDR3 has 16 amino acids. The CDR3 region is CASSLAQQGSNEKLFF. CDR3 sequence (DNA): TGTGCCAGCAGTTTGGCCCAACAGGGTTCTAATGAAAAACTGTTTTTT.

V gene TRBV11-2 combines with J gene TRBJ2-7, with D perhaps TRBD2 (5 bases). The CDR3 totals 12 residues. Germline loops: CDR1 SGHAT, CDR2 FQNNGV. Deletions cut 5 bases from V and 4 bases from J, with 9 bases between. The CDR3 region is CASSRGIYEQYF. As DNA, the CDR3 is TGTGCCAGCAGCCGGGGAATTTACGAGCAGTACTTC. The full variable domain, its missing parts supplied by reference TRBV11-2 and TRBJ2-7, is EAGVAQSPRYKIIEKRQSVAFWCNPISGHATLYWYQQILGQGPKLLIQFQNNGVVDDSQLPKDRFSAERLKGVDSTLKIQPAKLEDSAVYLCASSRGIYEQYFGPGTRLTVT.

This chain joins TRBV18 and TRBJ2-2; no firm D call. This CDR3 has 15 amino acids. Trimming shortened V by 0 bases and J by 11 bases, and 16 bases separated the two germline ends. CDR1 KGHSH and CDR2 LQKENI come from the germline V gene. The CDR3 coding sequence is TGTGCCAGCTCACCACCTCCGGTAGAGCTCCCAGAGCTGTTTTTT. It specifies CASSPPPVELPELFF.

This clone was counted a single time. The chain recombines TRBV5-1 with TRBJ2-5; 12 bases match TRBD1. There are 17 residues in the CDR3. J was trimmed by 2 bases and V by 0 bases; bases with no gene match: 5. CDR1 and CDR2 from the germline V gene are SGHRS and YFSETQ. The CDR3 DNA reads TGCGCCAGCAGCTTGGTGGGACAGGGGGCCCTTCAAGAGACCCAGTACTTC. Protein: CASSLVGQGALQETQYF. Based on the CDR3 plus reference TRBV5-1 and TRBJ2-5, the full variable domain is KAGVTQTPRYLIKTRGQQVTLSCSPISGHRSVSWYQQTPGQGLQFLFEYFSETQRNKGNFPGRFSGRQFSNSRSEMNVSTLELGDSALYLCASSLVGQGALQETQYFGPGTRLLVL.

This chain links TRBV5-6 with TRBJ1-1; 7 positions agree with TRBD1. The CDR3 spans 16 residues. Germline CDR1 is SGHDT and CDR2 is YYEEEE. The V segment lost 1 base and the J segment 6 bases; nucleotides outside the gene matches: 12. This CDR3 reads CASSLPSTGSTAEAFF. The CDR3 DNA follows: TGTGCCAGCAGCTTGCCCTCGACAGGGTCGACTGCTGAAGCTTTCTTT.

The chain employs TRBV19 and TRBJ2-5; 8 bases map to TRBD1. CDR3 length: 15 amino acids. Germline assignment: CDR1 LNHDA and CDR2 SQIVND (reference sequence). The junction had 7 bases not matched to a gene; V was cut back by 3 bases and J by 4 bases. The CDR3 reads CASSMVDRGTETQYF. Written as DNA, the CDR3 is TGTGCCAGTAGTATGGTCGACAGGGGAACAGAGACCCAGTACTTC.